Listed here are 9 T cell receptor beta chains from one sample, sequenced in a study of shared clonotypes between healthy human individuals. Profiled with immunoSEQ multiplex PCR; TCRdb holds only in-frame clones, not every one. The table shows 2 million to 3 million clones, with approximately 93% occurring only once. The sequenced sample was naive CD4+ T cells from PBMCs. The subset here: CD45RA+ positively selected. The receptor source for this set is a man aged 18 to 30 in good health. Some clones in this sample may be carry-over from other donors' samples.

V is TRBV25-1 and J is TRBJ1-2, with D possibly being TRBD1 (6 bases). CDR3 size: 16 residues. The germline V gene has CDR1 MGHDK and CDR2 SYGVNS. Trimming stripped 9 bases from V and 7 bases from J, with 27 bases between. The CDR3 protein is CASARAGEPARGGYTF. CDR3 bases: TGTGCCAGTGCTAGGGCAGGGGAACCCGCGAGGGGTGGCTACACCTTC.

The gene calls are TRBV28 and TRBJ1-2; the D gene is possibly TRBD1 (5 bases). Between the trimmed V and J ends, which lost 3 bases and 5 bases, there was a span of 13 bases. CDR1 MDHEN and CDR2 SYDVKM come from the germline V gene. The CDR3 runs 14 residues. CDR3 sequence: CASSLSRAGYGYTF. The CDR3 DNA is TGTGCCAGCAGTTTGAGCAGGGCCGGGTATGGCTACACCTTC.

The rearrangement joins TRBV7-3 to TRBJ2-1, with D possibly being TRBD1 (6 bases). Per germline, CDR1 SGHTA and CDR2 FQGTGA. The V end lost 5 bases, the J end lost 0 bases, and 14 bases lay between the germline ends. CDR3 length equals 16 residues. CDR3 DNA: TGTGCCAGCAGCCGGGTGGGGGCCGGCTCCTACAATGAGCAGTTCTTC. Its protein product is CASSRVGAGSYNEQFF. The entire variable domain, with the rest obtained from reference TRBV7-3 and TRBJ2-1, is as follows: GAGVSQTPSNKVTEKGKYVELRCDPISGHTALYWYRQSLGQGPEFLIYFQGTGAADDSGLPNDRFFAVRPEGSVSTLKIQRTERGDSAVYLCASSRVGAGSYNEQFFGPGTRLTVL.

This chain joins TRBV18 and TRBJ2-1; 9 bases line up with TRBD1. V lost 2 bases to trimming and J lost 6 bases; unmatched junction nucleotides: 8. The CDR3 has 16 amino acids. The V gene's germline CDR1 is KGHSH and CDR2 LQKENI. The CDR3: CASSPTTGGFINEQFF. The DNA of the CDR3 is TGTGCCAGCTCACCAACAACAGGGGGCTTCATCAATGAGCAGTTCTTC.

The chain recombines TRBV27 with TRBJ2-1; 7 positions agree with TRBD2. V lost 5 bases to trimming and J lost 4 bases; unmatched junction nucleotides: 14. The germline CDR1 and CDR2 sequences are MNHEY and SMNVEV (reference sequence). The CDR3 runs 17 residues. This CDR3 is CASSPRGGAGRYNEQFF. DNA of the CDR3: TGTGCCAGCAGTCCCCGGGGAGGAGCGGGAAGATACAATGAGCAGTTCTTC.

On this clone itself: In the same sample, other DNA sequences code for this CDR3. V and J are TRBV30 and TRBJ2-7; D is ambiguous. There are 13 residues in the CDR3. Trimming took off 0 bases at V and 3 bases at J, with 9 bases between the two ends. Germline V gene sequence: CDR1 GTSNPN, CDR2 SVGIG (reference sequence). This CDR3 reads CAWSVRLNYEQYF. The CDR3, as DNA: TGTGCCTGGAGTGTACGGCTCAACTACGAGCAGTACTTC. Drawing the rest from reference TRBV30 and TRBJ2-7, the complete variable domain is SQTIHQWPATLVQPVGSPLSLECTVEGTSNPNLYWYRQAAGRGLQLLFYSVGIGQISSEVPQNLSASRPQDRQFILSSKKLLLSDSGFYLCAWSVRLNYEQYFGPGTRLTVT.

The V call is TRBV18, the J call TRBJ1-4; D remains ambiguous. The V end lost 4 bases, the J end lost 5 bases, and 14 bases lay between the germline ends. CDR1 and CDR2 from the germline V gene are KGHSH and LQKENI. CDR3 length: 15 residues. This chain's CDR3 is CASSLQGLRNEKLFF. As DNA, the CDR3 is TGTGCCAGCTCACTTCAAGGGTTAAGGAATGAAAAACTGTTTTTT.

The CDR3 bases are TGTGCCAGCAGCCCCGGGAACACCGGGGAGCTGTTTTTT. Its translation is CASSPGNTGELFF. The chain combines TRBV5-6 with TRBJ2-2; no firm D call. The germline gives CDR1 SGHDT, CDR2 YYEEEE. This CDR3 is built from 13 residues. With 4 bases removed from V and 1 base from J, the gap between germline ends came to 5 bases.

The gene calls are TRBV19 and TRBJ2-7, with D tentatively TRBD1 (5 bases). This CDR3 contains 16 residues. V was shortened by 2 bases and J by 0 bases, with 14 bases between the two germline ends. Germline V gives CDR1 LNHDA, CDR2 SQIVND (reference sequence). The CDR3 sequence: CASSIWGRENSYEQYF. CDR3 nucleotide sequence: TGTGCCAGTAGTATATGGGGCAGGGAAAACTCCTACGAGCAGTACTTC.